This TCR beta chain was sequenced during a study of blood T cells in healthy people across ages. General study points: Compared with aged donors, long-lived donors showed fewer expanded clones, suggesting selection. Estimated diversity, derived from one million T cells, was regarded as an underestimate.

The CDR3 runs to 13 residues. V lost 7 bases and J lost 5, with 15 bases in between. CDR1 and CDR2 (germline): SQVTM, ANQGSEA. With regard to this clonotype: What it binds is not known.

Every donor contributed about 10 milliliters of peripheral blood by blood draw. The authors ran a second PCR of 7 to 11 cycles using a sample-barcoded 5' primer and a J-beta primer mix. Sequencing of every sample gave 3 million or more CDR3-containing paired-end reads. TCRdb analysed the 5' RACE reads with MiXCR anew, one entry per CDR3 protein. This sample yields hundreds of thousands of distinct CDR3 sequences, of which 20% to 25% are seen a single time; about 3.6% belongs to the top ten. The gene calls are TRBV29-1 and TRBJ1-5; D is undetermined. This sequence was found in a man between 70 and 80 years old in good health. Specimen: blood. CDR3 in amino acids: CSAQRGADQPQHF. The CDR3 DNA reads as TGCAGCGCCCAGCGAGGAGCTGATCAGCCCCAGCATTTT.